The following is a T cell receptor (beta chain) sequence with its context. Its antigen is as yet unknown. The data originate from a study of T cell clones after liver transplantation. Findings and caveats of the study: Graft donor-reactive T cells possibly entered the graft instead of undergoing deletion. The donor-reactive repertoire was only partly measurable in two subjects, lacking donor cells.

Per germline, CDR1 SNHLY and CDR2 FYNNEI. V shed 2 bases and J 13 bases; nucleotides not matched to a gene: 7. CDR3 length: 13 amino acids. Sequenced by immunoSEQ multiplex PCR; TCRdb stores in-frame clones only, minus some. The top ten clones hold about 2.6% of a sample with approximately 100,000 clones, 80% to 90% of them seen once. The origin of this receptor is a human patient who received a liver transplant. Some T cells may have come from the graft donor. The sample consisted of CD4+ T cells from blood, taken around 50 months after liver transplant. The gene calls are TRBV2 and TRBJ1-2, with 10 bases aligning to TRBD1. CDR3 sequence reads: CASSESGTGAFTF. The CDR3 bases are TGTGCCAGCAGTGAATCCGGGACAGGGGCTTTCACCTTC. Full variable domain (remainder filled in from reference TRBV2 and TRBJ1-2): EPEVTQTPSHQVTQMGQEVILRCVPISNHLYFYWYRQILGQKVEFLVSFYNNEISEKSEIFDDQFSVERPDGSNFTLKIRSTKLEDSAMYFCASSESGTGAFTFGSGTRLTVV.